This T cell receptor (beta chain) was captured by sequencing in a study of metastatic and nonmetastatic thyroid tumors. Looking at the study overall: For malignant and benign thyroid patients, tumor or nodule tissue and blood were the sources whose repertoires were compared. Study outcomes and limitations: Compared with benign nodules, malignant thyroid tumors were reported to have significantly higher TCR beta diversity in both blood and tumor.

How the authors handled the data: Building a distant-metastasis classifier for papillary thyroid cancer drew on CDR3 differences across clinicopathological groups. TCRdb re-analyzed the PCR reads through MiXCR. None of the V and J calls come from the authors' own analysis; TCRdb made them. This sample has some 35,000 clones, with about 29% found just once. This clone was observed a few times. Its antigen remains unidentified. The CDR3 extends over 15 amino acids. Germline CDR1 is MNHNS and CDR2 is SASEGT. V was pared by 4 bases and J by 2 bases, with 15 bases between. Thyroid surgery was preceded by no treatment in any patient.

The clonotype comes from a female donor with papillary thyroid cancer or a benign thyroid nodule (not recorded which). Some clones in this sample may be carry-over from other donors' samples. J is TRBJ2-7 and V is TRBV6-1; D might be TRBD1 (6 bases). Sequenced: blood. Written as DNA, the CDR3 is TGTGCCAGCAGTGTAGGGGACAAGGCGGCCTACGAGCAGTACTTC. It yields the protein CASSVGDKAAYEQYF.